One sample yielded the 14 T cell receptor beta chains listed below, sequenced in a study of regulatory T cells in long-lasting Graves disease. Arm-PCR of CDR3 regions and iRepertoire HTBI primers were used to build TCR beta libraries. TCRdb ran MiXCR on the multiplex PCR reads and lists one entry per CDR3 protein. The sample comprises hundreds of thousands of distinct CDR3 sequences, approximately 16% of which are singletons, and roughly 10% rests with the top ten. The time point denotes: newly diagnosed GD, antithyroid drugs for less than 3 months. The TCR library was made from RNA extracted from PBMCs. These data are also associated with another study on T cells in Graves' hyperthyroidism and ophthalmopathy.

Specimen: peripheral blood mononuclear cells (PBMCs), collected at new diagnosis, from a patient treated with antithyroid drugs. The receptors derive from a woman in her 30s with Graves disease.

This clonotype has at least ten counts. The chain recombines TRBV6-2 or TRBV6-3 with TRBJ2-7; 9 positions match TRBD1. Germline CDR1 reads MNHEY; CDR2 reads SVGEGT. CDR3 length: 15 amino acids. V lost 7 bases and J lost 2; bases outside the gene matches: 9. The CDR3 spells CASIGWGTGTYEQYF. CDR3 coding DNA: TGTGCCAGCATTGGGTGGGGGACAGGGACCTACGAGCAGTACTTC.

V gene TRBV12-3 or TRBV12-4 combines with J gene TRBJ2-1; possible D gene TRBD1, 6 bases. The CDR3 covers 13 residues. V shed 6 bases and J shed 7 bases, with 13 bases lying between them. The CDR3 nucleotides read TGTGCCAGCAGCGGTGTTACAGGGAATGAGCAGTTCTTC. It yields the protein CASSGVTGNEQFF.

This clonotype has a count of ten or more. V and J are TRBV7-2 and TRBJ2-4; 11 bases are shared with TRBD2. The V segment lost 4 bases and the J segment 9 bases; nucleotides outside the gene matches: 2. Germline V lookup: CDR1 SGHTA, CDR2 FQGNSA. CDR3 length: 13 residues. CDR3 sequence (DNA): TGTGCCAGCAGCTCCGGGACTAGCGGCATTCAGTACTTC. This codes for CASSSGTSGIQYF.

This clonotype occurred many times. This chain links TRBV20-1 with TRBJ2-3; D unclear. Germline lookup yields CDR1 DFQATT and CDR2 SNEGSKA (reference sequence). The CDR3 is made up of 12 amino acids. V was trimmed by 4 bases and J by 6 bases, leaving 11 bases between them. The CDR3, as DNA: TGCAGTGCTAAAAACTTCGGTGATACGCAGTATTTT. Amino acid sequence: CSAKNFGDTQYF.

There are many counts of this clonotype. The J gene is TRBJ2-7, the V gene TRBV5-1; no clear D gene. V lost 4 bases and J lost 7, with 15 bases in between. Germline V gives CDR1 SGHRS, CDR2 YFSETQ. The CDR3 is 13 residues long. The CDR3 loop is CASSPTRSREQYF. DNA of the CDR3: TGCGCCAGCAGCCCCACACGATCAAGGGAGCAGTACTTC.

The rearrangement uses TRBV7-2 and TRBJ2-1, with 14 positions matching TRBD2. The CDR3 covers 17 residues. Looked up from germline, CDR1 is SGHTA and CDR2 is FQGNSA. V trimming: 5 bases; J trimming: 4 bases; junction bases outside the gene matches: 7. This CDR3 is CASSPSGLAGVYNEQFF. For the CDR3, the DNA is TGTGCCAGCAGCCCCTCGGGACTAGCGGGAGTTTACAATGAGCAGTTCTTC.

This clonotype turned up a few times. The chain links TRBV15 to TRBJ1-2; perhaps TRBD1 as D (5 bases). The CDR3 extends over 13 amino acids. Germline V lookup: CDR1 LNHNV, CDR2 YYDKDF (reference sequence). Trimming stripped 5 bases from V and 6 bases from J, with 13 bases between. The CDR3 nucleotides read TGTGCCACCAGCGGCTCCCGACAGAATGGCTACACCTTC. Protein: CATSGSRQNGYTF. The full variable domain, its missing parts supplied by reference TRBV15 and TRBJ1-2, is DAMVIQNPRYQVTQFGKPVTLSCSQTLNHNVMYWYQQKSSQAPKLLFHYYDKDFNNEADTPDNFQSRRPNTSFCFLDIRSPGLGDTAMYLCATSGSRQNGYTFGSGTRLTVV.

CDR3 sequence (DNA): TGTGCCAGCAGTCTTCGGTCTACCCACAATGAGCAGTTCTTC. It translates to CASSLRSTHNEQFF. The rearrangement links TRBV6-1 to TRBJ2-1; D remains unclear. This CDR3 is built from 14 residues. Deletions cut 5 bases from V and 5 bases from J, with 13 bases between. Germline-derived CDR1 and CDR2 are MNHNS and SASEGT.

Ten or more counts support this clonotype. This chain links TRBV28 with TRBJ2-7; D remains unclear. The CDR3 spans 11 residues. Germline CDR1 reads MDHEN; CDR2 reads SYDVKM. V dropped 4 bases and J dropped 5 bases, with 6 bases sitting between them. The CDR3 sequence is CASSSFHEQYF. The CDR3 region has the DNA TGTGCCAGCAGTTCCTTCCACGAGCAGTACTTC.

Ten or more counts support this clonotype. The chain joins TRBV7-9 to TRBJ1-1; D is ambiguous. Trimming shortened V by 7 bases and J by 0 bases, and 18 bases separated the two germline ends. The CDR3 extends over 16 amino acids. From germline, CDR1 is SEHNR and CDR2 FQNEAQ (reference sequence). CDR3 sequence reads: CASMRQVGNMNTEAFF. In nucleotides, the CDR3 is TGTGCCAGCATGCGCCAGGTGGGGAATATGAACACTGAAGCTTTCTTT. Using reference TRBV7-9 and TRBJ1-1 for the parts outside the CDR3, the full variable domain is DTGVSQNPRHKITKRGQNVTFRCDPISEHNRLYWYRQTLGQGPEFLTYFQNEAQLEKSRLLSDRFSAERPKGSFSTLEIQRTEQGDSAMYLCASMRQVGNMNTEAFFGQGTRLTVV.

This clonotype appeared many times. CDR3 region: CASSQDLWSSRLTDTQYF. CDR3 coding DNA: TGCGCCAGCAGCCAAGATCTCTGGTCTAGCAGACTCACAGATACGCAGTATTTT. The chain joins TRBV4-1 to TRBJ2-3, with D possibly TRBD2 on 5 matching bases. Germline CDR1 MGHRA, CDR2 YSYEKL. V was pared by 0 bases and J by 2 bases, with 18 bases between. The length of the CDR3 is 18 residues.

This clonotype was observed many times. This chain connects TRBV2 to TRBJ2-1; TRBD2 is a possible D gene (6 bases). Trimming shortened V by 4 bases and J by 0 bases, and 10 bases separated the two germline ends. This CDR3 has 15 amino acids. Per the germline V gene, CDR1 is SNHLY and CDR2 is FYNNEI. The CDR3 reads CASSARGVSYNEQFF. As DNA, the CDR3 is TGTGCCAGCAGTGCTCGCGGGGTCTCCTACAATGAGCAGTTCTTC.

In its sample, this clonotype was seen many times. CDR3 in DNA: TGTGCCAGCAGCCAAGATCCCGGAAGCACGACCGATACGCAGTATTTT. It codes for CASSQDPGSTTDTQYF. The chain couples TRBV14 to TRBJ2-3; D remains unclear. V was clipped by 0 bases and J by 6 bases, with 16 bases between them. CDR1 SGHDN and CDR2 FVKESK come from the germline V gene. The CDR3 covers 16 residues.

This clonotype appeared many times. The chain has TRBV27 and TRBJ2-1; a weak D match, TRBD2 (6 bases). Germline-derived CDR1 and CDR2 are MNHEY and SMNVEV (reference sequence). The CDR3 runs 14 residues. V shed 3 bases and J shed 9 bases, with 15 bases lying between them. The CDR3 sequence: CASSFVVGGGEQFF. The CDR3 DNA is TGTGCCAGCAGTTTTGTTGTGGGAGGAGGTGAGCAGTTCTTC.